These 10 T cell receptor beta chains were all obtained from the same sample, sequenced in a study of cytomegalovirus exposure and HLA in healthy donors. 60 Vbeta and 13 Jbeta primers were used in PCR. TCRdb keeps only in-frame clones here, not all; method: immunoSEQ multiplex PCR. The table has some 250,000 clones, around 80% seen once. Sequencing was performed on PBMCs. Every receptor here comes from a woman between 40 and 50 years old in good health and CMV-seropositive.

The chain recombines TRBV30 with TRBJ2-7; the D gene is possibly TRBD1 (6 bases). CDR1 GTSNPN and CDR2 SVGIG come from the germline V gene (reference sequence). Trimming took off 1 base at V and 4 bases at J, with 8 bases between the two ends. The CDR3 has 12 residues. CDR3 sequence (DNA): TGTGCCTGGAGTGAACAGGGATACGAGCAGTACTTC. This gives the protein CAWSEQGYEQYF.

This chain uses TRBV10-3 with TRBJ1-2, with TRBD1 matching 7 bases. Trimming took 3 bases from V and 7 from J; bases not matched to a gene: 8. The CDR3 extends over 14 amino acids. The germline gives CDR1 ENHRY, CDR2 SYGVKD. This CDR3 is CAISELTGMSGYTF. CDR3 coding DNA: TGTGCCATCAGTGAATTGACAGGGATGAGTGGCTACACCTTC.

The V and J genes are TRBV6-1 and TRBJ2-7; D may be TRBD2 (6 bases). CDR1 is MNHNS, CDR2 SASEGT, per germline. The V and J ends lost 7 bases and 5 bases respectively, with 18 bases between them. This CDR3 is 14 amino acids long. Here the CDR3 DNA reads TGTGCCAGCACCGAAGGGACTGCTGGCGACGAGCAGTACTTC. Its translation: CASTEGTAGDEQYF.

The rearrangement links TRBV5-5 to TRBJ2-3, with 7 bases matching TRBD2. Unmatched junction bases numbered 5, after V lost 3 bases and J lost 1 base. The CDR3 runs 15 residues. In germline, CDR1 is SGHKS, CDR2 YYEKEE (reference sequence). The CDR3 DNA reads TGTGCCAGCAGCTCCCCGGCGGGAGGCACAGATACGCAGTATTTT. It is translated as CASSSPAGGTDTQYF.

The CDR3 region is CASSIIRTTNYGYTF. DNA for the CDR3: TGTGCCAGTAGTATCATCCGGACAACAAACTATGGCTACACCTTC. The rearrangement uses TRBV19 and TRBJ1-2; D is possibly TRBD1 (5 bases). There are 15 residues in the CDR3. Trimming cost V 3 bases and J 2 bases, with 13 bases left between them. Per the germline V gene, CDR1 is LNHDA and CDR2 is SQIVND (reference sequence).

This chain connects TRBV6-1 to TRBJ1-5; perhaps TRBD1 as D (6 bases). The germline V gene has CDR1 MNHNS and CDR2 SASEGT. Trimming removed 1 base from V and 3 bases from J, with 10 bases in between. The CDR3 contains 15 residues. The CDR3 nucleotides read TGTGCCAGCAGTGAAGAACAGGGATACAATCAGCCCCAGCATTTT. Translated: CASSEEQGYNQPQHF.

The CDR3 region is CASSETGRELFF. For the CDR3, the DNA is TGTGCCAGCAGCGAGACGGGTAGGGAGCTGTTTTTT. The chain carries TRBV11-1 and TRBJ2-2, with D hard to call. Looked up from germline, CDR1 is SGHAT and CDR2 is FQDESV (reference sequence). V lost 5 bases to trimming and J lost 9 bases, with 10 bases between them. This CDR3 is 12 amino acids long.

This rearrangement joins TRBV6-6 to TRBJ2-3; no clear D gene. Germline values: CDR1 MNHNY, CDR2 SVGAGI (reference sequence). This CDR3 region has 13 residues. V was clipped by 5 bases and J by 2 bases, with 8 bases between them. The CDR3 here is CASSAEYTDTQYF. For the CDR3, the DNA is TGTGCCAGCAGTGCTGAGTACACAGATACGCAGTATTTT.

The rearrangement uses TRBV2 and TRBJ2-5; D unclear. V shed 6 bases and J shed 0 bases, with 11 bases lying between them. CDR1 is SNHLY and CDR2 is FYNNEI in the germline V gene. The CDR3 loop spans 14 amino acids. Here the CDR3 DNA reads TGTGCCAGCAGGGATACTAAGTACCAAGAGACCCAGTACTTC. This encodes CASRDTKYQETQYF.

In this sample, this clone turned up once. J is TRBJ2-5 and V is TRBV11-3; TRBD1 matches at 9 bases. The CDR3 runs to 14 residues. The ends lost 5 bases at V and 5 bases at J; junction bases unmatched: 6. The germline V gene encodes CDR1 SGHNT and CDR2 YENEEA. Here the CDR3 reads CASSGTGMVETQYF. In DNA, the CDR3 is TGTGCCAGCAGCGGGACAGGGATGGTGGAGACCCAGTACTTC.